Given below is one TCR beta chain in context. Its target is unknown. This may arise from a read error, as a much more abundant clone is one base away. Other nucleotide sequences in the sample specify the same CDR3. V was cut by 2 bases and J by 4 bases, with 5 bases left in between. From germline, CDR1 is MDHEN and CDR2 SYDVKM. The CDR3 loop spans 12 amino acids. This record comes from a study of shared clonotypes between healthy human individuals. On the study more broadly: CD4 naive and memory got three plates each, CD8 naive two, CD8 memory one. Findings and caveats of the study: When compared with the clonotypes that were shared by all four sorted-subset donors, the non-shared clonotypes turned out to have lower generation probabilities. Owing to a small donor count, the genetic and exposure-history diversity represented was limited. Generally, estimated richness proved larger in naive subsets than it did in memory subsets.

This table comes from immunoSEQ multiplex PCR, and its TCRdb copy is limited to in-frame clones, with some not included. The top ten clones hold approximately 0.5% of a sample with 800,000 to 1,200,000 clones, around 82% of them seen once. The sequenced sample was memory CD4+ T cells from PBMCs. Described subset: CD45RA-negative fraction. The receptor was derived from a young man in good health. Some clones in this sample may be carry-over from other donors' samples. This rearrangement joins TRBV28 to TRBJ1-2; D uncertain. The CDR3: CASSLGLYGYTF. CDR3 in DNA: TGTGCCAGCAGTTTAGGGCTCTATGGCTACACCTTC.